Reported below is one TCR beta chain. Its antigen is unknown. Repertoires were generated with immunoSEQ multiplex PCR, while TCRdb's copy carries only in-frame clones and drops some. The sample lists under 2.5 million clones; 85% to 95% were seen once. The sample originates from a study of shared clonotypes between healthy human individuals. About the research overall: Per donor, three plates held CD4 naive cells, three held CD4 memory, two held CD8 naive and one held CD8 memory.

Germline CDR1 MNHNY, CDR2 SVGAGI (reference sequence). CDR3 size: 13 residues. Trimming left V 4 bases short and J 4 bases short, with 10 bases between. Study-wide results and limits: When compared with the clonotypes that were shared by all four sorted-subset donors, the non-shared clonotypes turned out to have lower generation probabilities. It was observed that 4% to 6% of naive CD4 clonotypes were shared across several donors. Clonotype sharing among donors was expected to depend on sequencing depth.

The source of this sequence is a man younger than 35 in good health. Some clones in this sample may be carry-over from other donors' samples. Sequences were obtained from naive CD4+ T cells from PBMCs. Described subset: CD45RA+ positively selected. V and J are TRBV6-6 and TRBJ1-2; D ambiguous. CDR3 nucleotides: TGTGCCAGCAGTTTAGGCAGAGCCTATGGCTACACCTTC. Its protein is CASSLGRAYGYTF.